This T cell receptor (beta chain) came from a study of blood T cell repertoires in COVID-19. Study overall: T cells, B-cell-depleted T cells, or PBMCs provided the cDNA or gDNA that served as material.

Germline CDR1 and CDR2: MNHEY and SVGAGI. The CDR3 loop spans 13 amino acids. Trimming removed 7 bases at V and 5 bases at J, with 14 bases between. In the source study's methods: From reference gene primer amplification, estimates of nucleated cell counts were derived. This table comes from immunoSEQ multiplex PCR, and its TCRdb copy is limited to in-frame clones, with some not included. That table gives V, J and clone size, and the DNA gave D and trimming. This table holds approximately 150,000 clones, 80% to 90% found once. The origin of this receptor is a man in his sixties or seventies with acute or convalescent COVID-19. The genes are TRBV6-5 and TRBJ1-1, with a possible D match to TRBD1 (5 bases). The sample comprised peripheral blood. The CDR3 DNA reads TGTGCCAGCAATTTCCGGCGGGGGACTGAAGCTTTCTTT. Translated, it gives CASNFRRGTEAFF.